A selection of T cell receptor beta chains follows, all from one sample in a study of T cells after yellow fever vaccination. In TCRdb, the 5' RACE reads were re-called with MiXCR into one record per CDR3 protein. The sample lists roughly 520,000 distinct CDR3 sequences, roughly 22% occurring once. The specimen comprised PBMCs, sampled less than 25 days after the first yellow fever vaccination. The receptors shown here come from a man younger than 30 who received the YFV17D yellow fever vaccine. Both conserved end residues are part of each CDR3. A D gene is named only where the DNA matches it firmly. Clone sizes are given selectively: once, few, many, or a class where the clone is expanded.

>few|15|TRBD2|TRBV5-1|TRBJ2-1
CASSWTGTISNEQFF
TGCGCCAGCAGCTGGACCGGGACTATATCCAATGAGCAGTTCTTC
>few|15|NA|TRBV5-1|TRBJ1-2
CASSADSIFNYGYTF
TGCGCCAGCAGCGCAGACTCAATTTTTAACTATGGCTACACCTTC
>few|18|TRBD2|TRBV4-3|TRBJ2-3
CASSQDDASGGPTDTQYF
TGCGCCAGCAGCCAAGATGATGCTAGCGGGGGTCCCACAGATACGCAGTATTTT
>few|14|TRBD1|TRBV7-7|TRBJ2-7
CASSSGTGLYKQYF
TGTGCCAGCAGCTCCGGGACAGGTCTCTATAAGCAGTACTTC
>NA|11|TRBD1|TRBV28|TRBJ1-3
CASSRQGLSYF
TGTGCCAGCAGTCGACAGGGTCTTTCCTATTTT
>few|13|NA|TRBV5-1|TRBJ2-2
CASSLSRTGELFF
TGCGCCAGCTCCCTATCTCGGACCGGGGAGCTGTTTTTT
>NA|14|TRBD1|TRBV7-9|TRBJ1-2
CASSHRDSTNGYTF
TGTGCCAGCAGTCACCGGGACAGCACAAATGGCTACACCTTC
>NA|14|TRBD2|TRBV7-3|TRBJ2-1
CASSPGTRVGEQFF
TGTGCCAGCAGCCCCGGGACTAGGGTCGGTGAGCAGTTCTTC
>few|14|NA|TRBV29-1|TRBJ1-1
CSVFHPSTATEAFF
TGCAGCGTTTTTCACCCCAGCACGGCCACTGAAGCTTTCTTT
>few|17|TRBD2|TRBV4-1|TRBJ2-3
CASSSPHLAGGRDTQYF
TGCGCCAGCAGCTCCCCCCACTTGGCGGGGGGGCGGGATACGCAGTATTTT
>few|11|NA|TRBV30|TRBJ2-7
CACRSSYEQYF
TGTGCCTGTAGGTCTTCCTACGAGCAGTACTTC
>NA|11|NA|TRBV29-1|TRBJ1-2
CSVSGNYGYTF
TGCAGCGTTTCAGGGAACTATGGCTACACCTTC
>NA|13|TRBD2|TRBV12-3/TRBV12-4|TRBJ2-1
CASSFGLENEQFF
TGTGCCAGCAGTTTCGGACTAGAGAATGAGCAGTTCTTC
>NA|15|TRBD1|TRBV20-1|TRBJ2-7
CSAKSGQGASYEQYF
TGCAGTGCAAAATCGGGACAGGGGGCTTCCTACGAGCAGTACTTC
>many|13|TRBD1|TRBV11-2|TRBJ1-2
CASSSGQDYGYTF
TGTGCCAGCAGCTCCGGACAGGATTATGGCTACACCTTC
>few|16|NA|TRBV4-1|TRBJ2-5
CASSQGWGPTQETQYF
TGCGCCAGCAGCCAAGGTTGGGGACCGACCCAAGAGACCCAGTACTTC
>NA|13|NA|TRBV20-1|TRBJ1-3
CSASLLPGNTIYF
TGCAGTGCTAGTCTCCTTCCTGGAAACACCATATATTTT
>few|17|NA|TRBV7-6|TRBJ2-1
CASSPQESGGSYNEQFF
TGTGCCAGCAGCCCCCAAGAATCGGGCGGCTCCTACAATGAGCAGTTCTTC
>NA|15|TRBD1|TRBV14|TRBJ1-6
CASSQGGQWDSPLHF
TGTGCCAGCAGCCAAGGGGGACAGTGGGATTCACCCCTCCACTTT
>NA|15|NA|TRBV6-5|TRBJ1-1
CASSYWGTGNTEAFF
TGTGCCAGCAGTTACTGGGGGACGGGGAACACTGAAGCTTTCTTT
>NA|11|NA|TRBV2|TRBJ1-1
CASRDYTEAFF
TGTGCCAGCAGGGACTACACTGAAGCTTTCTTT
>few|13|NA|TRBV30|TRBJ2-5
CAWSVNFQETQYF
TGTGCCTGGAGTGTAAACTTCCAAGAGACCCAGTACTTC
>NA|18|TRBD2|TRBV5-1|TRBJ2-1
CASSLKRRGGGSYNEQFF
TGCGCCAGCAGCTTGAAAAGACGGGGGGGCGGTTCCTACAATGAGCAGTTCTTC
>NA|15|TRBD1|TRBV9|TRBJ2-2
CASSVEQGASGELFF
TGTGCCAGCAGCGTAGAACAGGGGGCTTCCGGGGAGCTGTTTTTT
>NA|12|NA|TRBV7-6|TRBJ2-2
CASSQPFTELFF
TGTGCCAGCAGCCAACCCTTCACGGAGCTGTTTTTT
>NA|13|TRBD1|TRBV20-1|TRBJ2-2
CSGKGARAGELFF
TGCAGCGGAAAGGGGGCAAGAGCCGGGGAGCTGTTTTTT
>few|13|NA|TRBV12-3/TRBV12-4|TRBJ1-2
CASSPGLTYGYTF
TGTGCCAGCAGTCCGGGACTGACGTATGGCTACACCTTC
>NA|14|NA|TRBV6-5|TRBJ1-1
CASSYGGENTEAFF
TGTGCCAGCAGTTACGGGGGGGAGAACACTGAAGCTTTCTTT
>NA|14|NA|TRBV11-1|TRBJ1-1
CASSLAQGWTEAFF
TGTGCCAGCAGCTTAGCGCAGGGATGGACTGAAGCTTTCTTT
>NA|14|NA|TRBV9|TRBJ1-4
CASSVEAVNEKLFF
TGTGCCAGCAGCGTAGAGGCAGTTAATGAAAAACTGTTTTTT
>few|15|NA|TRBV24-1|TRBJ2-6
CATSNRDGVANVLTF
TGTGCCACTTCCAACCGGGACGGGGTAGCCAACGTCCTGACTTTC
>few|15|NA|TRBV10-1|TRBJ1-1
CASSESVTRGTEAFF
TGCGCCAGCAGTGAGTCGGTCACCCGGGGCACTGAAGCTTTCTTT
>NA|18|NA|TRBV14|TRBJ1-2
CASSHRIWGSQGSDGYTF
TGTGCCAGCAGCCACCGGATATGGGGTAGTCAGGGGTCGGATGGCTACACCTTC